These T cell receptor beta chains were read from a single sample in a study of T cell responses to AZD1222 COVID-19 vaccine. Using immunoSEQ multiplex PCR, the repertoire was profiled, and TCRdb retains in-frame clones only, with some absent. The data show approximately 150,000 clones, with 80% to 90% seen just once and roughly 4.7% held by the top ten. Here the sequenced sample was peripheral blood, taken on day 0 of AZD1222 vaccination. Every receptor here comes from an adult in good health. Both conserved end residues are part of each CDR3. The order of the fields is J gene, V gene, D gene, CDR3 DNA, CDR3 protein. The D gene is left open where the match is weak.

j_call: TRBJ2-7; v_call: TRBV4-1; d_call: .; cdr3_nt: TGCGCCAGCAGCCAAGCGGGGGACGTGAGCTCCTACGAGCAGTACTTC; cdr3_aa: CASSQAGDVSSYEQYF
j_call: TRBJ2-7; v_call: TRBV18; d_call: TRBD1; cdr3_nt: TGTGCCAGCTCTACAGGGGGCCGCGGCTCCTACGAGCAGTACTTC; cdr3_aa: CASSTGGRGSYEQYF
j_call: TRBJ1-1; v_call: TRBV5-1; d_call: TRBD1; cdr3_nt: TGCGCCAGCAGCTTACAGTACAGGGGGAACACTGAAGCTTTCTTT; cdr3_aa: CASSLQYRGNTEAFF
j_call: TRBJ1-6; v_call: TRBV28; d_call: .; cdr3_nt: TGTGCCAGCAGTTTAGGCGGGACTTTTCTTTCACCCCTCCACTTT; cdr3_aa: CASSLGGTFLSPLHF
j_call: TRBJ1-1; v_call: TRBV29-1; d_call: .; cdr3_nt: TGCAGCGTTATTGTCAGGGCTGGCACTGAAGCTTTCTTT; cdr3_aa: CSVIVRAGTEAFF
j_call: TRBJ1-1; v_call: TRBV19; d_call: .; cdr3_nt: TGTGCCAGTAGTCCGATGAACACTGAAGCTTTCTTT; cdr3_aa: CASSPMNTEAFF
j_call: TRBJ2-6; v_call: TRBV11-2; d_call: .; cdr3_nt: TGTGCCAGCAGCTTACGCCCATCTGGGGCCAACGTCCTGACTTTC; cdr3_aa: CASSLRPSGANVLTF
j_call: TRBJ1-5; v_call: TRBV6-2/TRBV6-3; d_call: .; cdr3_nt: TGTGCCAGCAGTTACGATACCGGGGGGCGCGAGCCCCAGCATTTT; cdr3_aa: CASSYDTGGREPQHF
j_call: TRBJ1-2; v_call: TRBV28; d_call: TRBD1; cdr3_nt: TGTGCCAGCAGTTCCGGGACAGGGAATGGGGGCTACACCTTC; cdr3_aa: CASSSGTGNGGYTF
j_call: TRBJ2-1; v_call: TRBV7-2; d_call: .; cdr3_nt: TGTGCCAGCAGCTTAAGGGGCTTTACGGATGAGCAGTTCTTC; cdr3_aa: CASSLRGFTDEQFF
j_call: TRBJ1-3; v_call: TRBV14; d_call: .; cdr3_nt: TGTGCCAGCAGTCCGTGGCAGGGGTCACACACCATATATTTT; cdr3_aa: CASSPWQGSHTIYF
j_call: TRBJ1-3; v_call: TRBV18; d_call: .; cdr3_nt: TGTGCCAGCCGGGGTGGGGCACCTGGAAACACCATATATTTT; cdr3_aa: CASRGGAPGNTIYF
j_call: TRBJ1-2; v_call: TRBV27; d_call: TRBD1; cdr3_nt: TGTGCCAGCAGTTTAGAGGCAGGGGGCGGCTACACCTTC; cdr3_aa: CASSLEAGGGYTF
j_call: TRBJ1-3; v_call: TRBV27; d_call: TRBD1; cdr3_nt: TGTGCCAGCAGAGGGGGCGGGAACACCATATATTTT; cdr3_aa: CASRGGGNTIYF
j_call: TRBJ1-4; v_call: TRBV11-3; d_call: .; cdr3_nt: TGTGCCAGCAGCTCCCTGGCCTCCCGAACTGAAAAACTGTTTTTT; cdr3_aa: CASSSLASRTEKLFF
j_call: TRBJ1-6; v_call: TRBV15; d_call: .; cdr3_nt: TGTGCCACCAGCAGAGATCGTAGGGACACCAATTCACCCCTCCACTTT; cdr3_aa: CATSRDRRDTNSPLHF
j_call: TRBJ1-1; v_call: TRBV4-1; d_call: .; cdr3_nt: TGCGCCAGCAGCCAAGATAGTTTGTGGGGGGAGGCTTTCTTT; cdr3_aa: CASSQDSLWGEAFF
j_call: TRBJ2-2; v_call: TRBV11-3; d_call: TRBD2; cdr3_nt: TGTGCCAGCAGGGGGACTAGCGGGGCCCCCGGGGAGCTGTTTTTT; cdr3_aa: CASRGTSGAPGELFF
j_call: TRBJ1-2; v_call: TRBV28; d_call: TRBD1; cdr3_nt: TGTGCCAGCAGTCCTCAGACCGGATTGCCAGGGGGCAGGTATGGCTACACCTTC; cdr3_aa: CASSPQTGLPGGRYGYTF
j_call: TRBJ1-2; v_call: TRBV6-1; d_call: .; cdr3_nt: TGTGCCAGCATCATCGGGGGGGGATATGGCTACACCTTC; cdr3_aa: CASIIGGGYGYTF
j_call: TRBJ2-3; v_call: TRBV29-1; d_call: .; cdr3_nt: TGCAGCGCAGGAGGAGGCCGCACAGATACGCAGTATTTT; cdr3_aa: CSAGGGRTDTQYF
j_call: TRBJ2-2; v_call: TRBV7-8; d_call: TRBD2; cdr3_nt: TGTGCCAGCAGCGTAGAGGCTAGCGGGAGGAACCCTTCGAACACCGGGGAGCTGTTTTTT; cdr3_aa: CASSVEASGRNPSNTGELFF